This T cell receptor (beta chain) came from a study of neurological immune-mediated disorders. Study-wide results and caveats: Multiple sclerosis, the disease with the least TCR clonal expansion, fell below healthy controls, whereas HTLV-1-associated myelopathy showed the most.

TCRdb re-analysed the 5' RACE reads in MiXCR, keeping a single row per CDR3 protein. Of around 20,000 distinct CDR3 sequences in the sample, under 35% are singletons; the top ten hold more than 30%. This clonotype was counted many times. Its matching antigen is unknown. Germline loops: CDR1 ENHRY, CDR2 SYGVKD. This CDR3 comprises 13 residues. The V gene lost 6 bases and the J gene lost 5 bases, with 14 bases spanning the gap. The TCR comes from a man aged 50-60 years with HTLV-1-associated myelopathy (HAM/TSP). V is TRBV10-3 and J is TRBJ2-7, with D perhaps matching TRBD2 (5 bases). Input material: PBMCs. The CDR3 bases are TGTGCCATCAGAGGCGGGCTGGGAAACGAGCAGTACTTC. Its protein product is CAIRGGLGNEQYF.